This T cell receptor (beta chain) is drawn from a study of blood T cell repertoires in COVID-19. Data came from immunoSEQ multiplex PCR; TCRdb stores just in-frame clones and leaves some out. This repertoire shows 40,000 to 50,000 clones, about nine tenths found once; its top ten account for roughly 21%. The germline CDR1 and CDR2 sequences are LNHDA and SQIVND (reference sequence). The CDR3 is made up of 14 amino acids. V was cut by 7 bases and J by 1 base, with 10 bases left in between. The V and J genes are TRBV19 and TRBJ1-4; D gene uncertain. Sequenced: peripheral blood. The clonotype originates from a man aged 50 to 59 with active COVID-19. The CDR3 bases are TGTGCCAGTACCACTACGGTAACTAATGAAAAACTGTTTTTT. Translated, it gives CASTTTVTNEKLFF. The full variable domain, its missing parts supplied by reference TRBV19 and TRBJ1-4, is DGGITQSPKYLFRKEGQNVTLSCEQNLNHDAMYWYRQDPGQGLRLIYYSQIVNDFQKGDIAEGYSVSREKKESFPLTVTSAQKNPTAFYLCASTTTVTNEKLFFGSGTQLSVL.